This T cell receptor beta chain emerged from a study of blood T cell repertoires in COVID-19. Overall study: The United States, Italy and Spain were the sources of the acute and convalescent COVID-19 samples. The cDNA or gDNA used as material had been derived from T cells, B-cell-depleted T cells, or PBMCs.

In the authors' methods: It was from reference gene primer amplification that nucleated cell counts were estimated. Clones were read by immunoSEQ multiplex PCR, and TCRdb kept only the in-frame ones, dropping some. That table is the source of V, J and clone size, and D and trimming were worked out from the DNA. Among about 270,000 clones listed, about 86% were seen once. From germline, CDR1 is MNHNY and CDR2 SVGAGI (reference sequence). V trimming: 2 bases; J trimming: 10 bases; junction bases outside the gene matches: 3. This CDR3 is built from 15 residues. The sequenced material came from peripheral blood. The clonotype originates from an elderly man with acute or convalescent COVID-19. The rearrangement links TRBV6-6 to TRBJ2-1; 15 bases are a match to TRBD2. CDR3 sequence reads: CASSYGTSGGPEQFF. DNA of the CDR3: TGTGCCAGCAGTTACGGGACTAGCGGGGGGCCGGAGCAGTTCTTC.